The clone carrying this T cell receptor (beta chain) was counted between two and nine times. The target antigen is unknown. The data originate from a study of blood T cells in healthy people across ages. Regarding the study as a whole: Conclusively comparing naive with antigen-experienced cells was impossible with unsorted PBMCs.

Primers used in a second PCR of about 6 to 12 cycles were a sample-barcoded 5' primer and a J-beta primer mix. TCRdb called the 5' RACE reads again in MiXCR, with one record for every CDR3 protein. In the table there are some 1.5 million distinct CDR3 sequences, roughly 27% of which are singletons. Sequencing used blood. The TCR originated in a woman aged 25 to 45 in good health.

DNA of the CDR3: TGCAGCGTTGGCCTCCGACAGGGGGAGAGCTACACCTTC. It is translated as CSVGLRQGESYTF. The chain uses TRBV29-1 and TRBJ1-2; 9 bases fit TRBD1. The CDR3 is made up of 13 amino acids. Germline-derived CDR1 and CDR2 are SQVTM and ANQGSEA. Trimming at V came to 4 bases and at J to 9 bases, leaving 9 bases not matched to a gene.